This T cell receptor (beta chain) is drawn from a study of identical twins. V was pared by 7 bases and J by 2 bases, with 15 bases between. This CDR3 is built from 15 residues. Points from the study as a whole: Low generation probability was overrepresented in out-of-frame alpha sequences shared by twins.

This clonotype was seen a few times. Its antigen remains unidentified. TCRdb called the 5' RACE reads again in MiXCR, with one record for every CDR3 protein. The sample lists a few hundred thousand distinct CDR3 sequences, roughly 8.7% seen once, with 3% in the top ten. The same specimen was also included in a second study, on yellow fever vaccine responses in identical twins.

The chain links TRBV12-3 or TRBV12-4 to TRBJ2-1; no clear D. Sequencing used CD8+ T cells sorted from blood. This clonotype was sampled from a young woman in good health. The CDR3 nucleotides are TGTGCCAGCACCACTCTCGGGCCCACCTACAATGAGCAGTTCTTC. It codes for CASTTLGPTYNEQFF.